A single T cell receptor (beta chain) is shown here with its context. Its antigen is unknown. The data originate from a study of beta chain features in type 1 diabetes. Germline V gene data show CDR1 as PRHDT and CDR2 as FYEKMQ (reference sequence). CDR3 size: 15 residues. Germline trimming cut 8 bases from V and 6 bases from J; bases unmatched to any gene: 11. Every isolated RNA sample was fully reverse transcribed, so sequencing captured expressed TCRB transcripts. TCRdb's copy holds only in-frame clones and misses some; the assay was immunoSEQ multiplex PCR. The sample records about 110,000 clones, roughly 43% being singletons. Study-level points and caveats: Any HLA-type effect on TCRB rearrangement remained unresolved here.

The rearrangement joins TRBV13 to TRBJ2-3; the match to TRBD2 covers 10 bases. The TCR sequence derives from a woman aged 18-29 years in good health. The sequenced sample consisted of stem cell memory CD4+ T cells from blood. The CDR3 nucleotides read TGTGCCAGCCGAGAGGTGGCTAGCGGGAGTGATACGCAGTATTTT. This gives the protein CASREVASGSDTQYF.